The 14 T cell receptor beta chains given below trace back to one sample, sequenced in a study of shared clonotypes between healthy human individuals (dated by TCRdb to between 2020 and 2021). The library was obtained by the immunoSEQ multiplex PCR assay. TCRdb's version of the immuneACCESS table is confined to in-frame rearrangements and falls short of the full clone set. An unresolved V gene accounts for under half of the shortfall where checked; the remainder is of unknown origin. The sample profile shows around 2,000,000 clones; 85% to 95% of them were found once. 0.13% of the sample comes from the top ten. The material sequenced was naive CD4+ T cells sorted from blood. Interpreted using the paper, the cell subset or site label stands for: CD45RA+ positively selected. The receptor source for this set is a man aged 18 to 35 in good health.

This clone appeared a single time. V gene TRBV5-4 combines with J gene TRBJ2-1; TRBD2 matches 7 bases. CDR3 length: 19 residues. With V trimmed by 4 bases and J by 2 bases, 18 bases remained unmatched. The V gene's germline CDR1 is SGHNT and CDR2 YYREEE (reference sequence). This chain's CDR3 is CASSAGPGRAGKTYNEQFF. CDR3 DNA: TGTGCCAGCAGCGCCGGGCCTGGTCGAGCGGGGAAAACCTACAATGAGCAGTTCTTC.

The rearrangement joins TRBV25-1 to TRBJ1-5, with D unresolved. Trimming took 2 bases from V and 5 from J, leaving 10 bases between them. Germline-derived CDR1 and CDR2 are MGHDK and SYGVNS. This CDR3 region has 14 residues. The DNA of the CDR3 is TGTGCCAGCAGTGAAACTAACAGTTATCAGCCCCAGCATTTT. This codes for CASSETNSYQPQHF.

The genes are TRBV4-1 and TRBJ2-1, with TRBD1 matching over 9 bases. Germline loops: CDR1 MGHRA, CDR2 YSYEKL. V shed 3 bases and J 1 base; nucleotides not matched to a gene: 7. The CDR3 is made up of 17 amino acids. The CDR3 DNA follows: TGCGCCAGCAGCCACAAACCCGGACAGGGGTCCTACAATGAGCAGTTCTTC. Translated: CASSHKPGQGSYNEQFF.

On this clone: A read error is likely, as this CDR3 ends without the conserved phenylalanine or tryptophan. The rearrangement joins TRBV6-1 to TRBJ1-2; D is ambiguous. This CDR3 has 12 amino acids. The germline V and J ends were trimmed by 3 bases and 1 base, with 3 bases remaining between them. Germline V gives CDR1 MNHNS, CDR2 SASEGT. The CDR3 DNA reads as TGTGCCAGCAGTGACGGTAACTATGGCTACACCCTC. It translates to CASSDGNYGYTL.

The chain carries TRBV13 and TRBJ1-6; D is ambiguous. The V gene lost 8 bases and the J gene lost 9 bases, with 14 bases spanning the gap. From germline, CDR1 is PRHDT and CDR2 FYEKMQ (reference sequence). The CDR3 is 13 residues long. CDR3 DNA sequence: TGTGCCAGCCGACCAGGTACGGGTTCACCCCTCCACTTT. It translates to CASRPGTGSPLHF.

In regard to this clone: Distinct nucleotide sequences in the sample also encode this CDR3. Written as DNA, the CDR3 is TGTGCCAGCCGGGACAGGGTTATCACTGAAGCTTTCTTT. Protein sequence: CASRDRVITEAFF. The chain uses TRBV2 and TRBJ1-1, with 9 bases matching TRBD1. This CDR3 has 13 residues. Germline CDR1 and CDR2: SNHLY and FYNNEI. Germline trimming cut 8 bases from V and 4 bases from J; bases unmatched to any gene: 5.

V and J are TRBV7-2 and TRBJ2-7, with a possible D match to TRBD1 (5 bases). Germline V CDR1 and CDR2: SGHTA, FQGNSA. The V gene lost 3 bases and the J gene lost 6 bases, with 18 bases spanning the gap. The CDR3 sequence is 15 residues long. Here the CDR3 reads CASSLSTGLDGEQYF. Here the CDR3 DNA reads TGTGCCAGCAGCTTGTCAACAGGCCTCGACGGCGAGCAGTACTTC.

This clone is a singleton in its sample. The rearrangement joins TRBV7-2 to TRBJ2-7; D possibly corresponds to TRBD2 (5 bases). The CDR3 extends over 12 amino acids. The germline V and J ends were trimmed by 5 bases and 3 bases, with 8 bases remaining between them. Per the germline V gene, CDR1 is SGHTA and CDR2 is FQGNSA. The CDR3 spells CASSTRGYEQYF. CDR3 DNA: TGTGCCAGCAGCACACGGGGCTACGAGCAGTACTTC.

J is TRBJ1-1 and V is TRBV30, with D perhaps matching TRBD1 (5 bases). Germline loops: CDR1 GTSNPN, CDR2 SVGIG (reference sequence). The V end lost 7 bases, the J end lost 5 bases, and 14 bases lay between the germline ends. This CDR3 is built from 12 residues. The CDR3 DNA reads TGTGCCTTGGGACTCATTCAGACTGAAGCTTTCTTT. Encoded protein: CALGLIQTEAFF.

About this clone: Other DNA sequences from this sample encode an identical CDR3 as well. The V call is TRBV29-1, the J call TRBJ2-3; D is unresolved. The CDR3 covers 12 residues. Trimming took 2 bases from V and 2 from J, leaving 5 bases between them. CDR1 and CDR2 (germline): SQVTM, ANQGSEA. CDR3 sequence reads: CSVERDTDTQYF. The CDR3 coding sequence is TGCAGCGTTGAAAGAGACACAGATACGCAGTATTTT.

This clone was picked up one time. This sequence joins TRBV15 and TRBJ2-7; 7 bases line up with TRBD1. V lost 3 bases to trimming and J lost 4 bases; unmatched junction nucleotides: 9. Germline assignment: CDR1 LNHNV and CDR2 YYDKDF (reference sequence). CDR3 length equals 15 residues. CDR3 amino acids: CATSSLPDRAYEQYF. CDR3 DNA: TGTGCCACCAGCAGCCTACCAGACAGGGCGTACGAGCAGTACTTC.

Only one count was recorded for this clone. This rearrangement joins TRBV7-2 to TRBJ1-2; D not certain. The V gene's germline CDR1 is SGHTA and CDR2 FQGNSA. There are 13 residues in the CDR3. With 5 bases removed from V and 6 bases from J, the gap between germline ends came to 13 bases. The CDR3 DNA reads as TGTGCCAGCAGCCCGCCCGGTGGGCATGGCTACACCTTC. It yields the protein CASSPPGGHGYTF. The full variable domain, its missing parts supplied by reference TRBV7-2 and TRBJ1-2, is GAGVSQSPSNKVTEKGKDVELRCDPISGHTALYWYRQSLGQGLEFLIYFQGNSAPDKSGLPSDRFSAERTGGSVSTLTIQRTQQEDSAVYLCASSPPGGHGYTFGSGTRLTVV.

The chain combines TRBV4-1 with TRBJ1-2, with D maybe TRBD1 (6 bases). Germline CDR1 and CDR2: MGHRA and YSYEKL. V lost 0 bases to trimming and J lost 7 bases, with 12 bases between them. The CDR3 is 14 amino acids. The CDR3 reads CASSQEAGVGGYTF. The CDR3 DNA reads TGCGCCAGCAGCCAAGAGGCAGGGGTGGGTGGCTACACCTTC.

The chain uses TRBV19 and TRBJ2-7, with D maybe TRBD1 (6 bases). Germline V gene data show CDR1 as LNHDA and CDR2 as SQIVND (reference sequence). Trimming left V 3 bases short and J 7 bases short, with 13 bases between. CDR3 length: 13 residues. The CDR3 DNA is TGTGCCAGTAGTATTAATAAGGACAGTGAGCAGTACTTC. This translates into CASSINKDSEQYF.